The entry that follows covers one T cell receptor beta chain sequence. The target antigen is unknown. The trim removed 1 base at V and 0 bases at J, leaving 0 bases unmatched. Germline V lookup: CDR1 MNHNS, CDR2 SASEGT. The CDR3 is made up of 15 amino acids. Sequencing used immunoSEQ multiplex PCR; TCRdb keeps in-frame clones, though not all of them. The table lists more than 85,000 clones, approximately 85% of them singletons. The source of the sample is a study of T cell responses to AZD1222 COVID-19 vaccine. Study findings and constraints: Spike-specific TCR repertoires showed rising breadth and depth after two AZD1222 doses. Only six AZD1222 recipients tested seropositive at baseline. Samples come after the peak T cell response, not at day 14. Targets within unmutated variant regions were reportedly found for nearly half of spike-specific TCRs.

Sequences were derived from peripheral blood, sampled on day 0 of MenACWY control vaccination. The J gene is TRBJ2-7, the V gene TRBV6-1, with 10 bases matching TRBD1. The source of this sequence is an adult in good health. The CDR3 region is CASSEGTGGSYEQYF. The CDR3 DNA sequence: TGTGCCAGCAGTGAAGGGACAGGGGGCTCCTACGAGCAGTACTTC.